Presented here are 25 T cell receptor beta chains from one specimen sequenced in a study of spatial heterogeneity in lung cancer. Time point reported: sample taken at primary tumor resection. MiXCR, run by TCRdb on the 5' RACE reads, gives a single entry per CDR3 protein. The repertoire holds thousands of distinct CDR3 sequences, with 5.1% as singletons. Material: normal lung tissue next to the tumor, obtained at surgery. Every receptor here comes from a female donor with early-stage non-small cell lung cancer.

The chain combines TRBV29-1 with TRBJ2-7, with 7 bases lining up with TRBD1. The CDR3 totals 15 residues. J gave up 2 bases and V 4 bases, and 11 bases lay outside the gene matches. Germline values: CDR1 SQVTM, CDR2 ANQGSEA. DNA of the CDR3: TGCAGCGTTGCCCCAAACAGGGGAATAGCCTACGAGCAGTACTTC. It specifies CSVAPNRGIAYEQYF.

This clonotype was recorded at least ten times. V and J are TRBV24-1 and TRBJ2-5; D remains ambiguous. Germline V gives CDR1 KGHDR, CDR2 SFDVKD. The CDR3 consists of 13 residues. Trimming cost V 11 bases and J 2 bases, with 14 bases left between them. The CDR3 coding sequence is TGTGCCATCACATCCCGAGAGCAAGAGACCCAGTACTTC. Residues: CAITSREQETQYF.

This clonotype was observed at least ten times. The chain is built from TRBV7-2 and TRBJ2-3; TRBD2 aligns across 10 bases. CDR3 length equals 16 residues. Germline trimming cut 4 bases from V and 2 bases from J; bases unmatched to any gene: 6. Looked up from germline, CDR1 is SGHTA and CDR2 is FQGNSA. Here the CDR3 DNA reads TGTGCCAGCAGCTCTATAAGCGGGAGGGCCACAGATACGCAGTATTTT. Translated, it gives CASSSISGRATDTQYF.

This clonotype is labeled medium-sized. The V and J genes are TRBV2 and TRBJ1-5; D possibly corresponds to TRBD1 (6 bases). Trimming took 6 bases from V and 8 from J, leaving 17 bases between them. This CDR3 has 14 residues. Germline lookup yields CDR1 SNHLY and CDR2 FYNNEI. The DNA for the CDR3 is TGTGCCAGCAGCCAACAAGGGGGAGAGGAGCCCCAGCATTTT. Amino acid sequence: CASSQQGGEEPQHF.

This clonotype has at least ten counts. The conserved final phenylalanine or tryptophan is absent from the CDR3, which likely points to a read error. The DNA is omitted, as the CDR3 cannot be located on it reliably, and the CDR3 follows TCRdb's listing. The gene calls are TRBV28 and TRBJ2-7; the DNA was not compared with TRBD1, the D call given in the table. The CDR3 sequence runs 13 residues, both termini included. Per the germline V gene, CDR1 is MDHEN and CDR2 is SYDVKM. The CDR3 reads CASSPPGQPFFHS.

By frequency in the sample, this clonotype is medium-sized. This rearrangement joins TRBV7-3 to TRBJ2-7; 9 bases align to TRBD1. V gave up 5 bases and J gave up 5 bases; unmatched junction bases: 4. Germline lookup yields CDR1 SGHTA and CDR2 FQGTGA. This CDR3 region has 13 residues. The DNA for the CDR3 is TGTGCCAGCAGCGTCGACAGGGGGGACGAGCAGTACTTC. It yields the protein CASSVDRGDEQYF. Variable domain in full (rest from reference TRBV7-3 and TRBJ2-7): GAGVSQTPSNKVTEKGKYVELRCDPISGHTALYWYRQSLGQGPEFLIYFQGTGAADDSGLPNDRFFAVRPEGSVSTLKIQRTERGDSAVYLCASSVDRGDEQYFGPGTRLTVT.

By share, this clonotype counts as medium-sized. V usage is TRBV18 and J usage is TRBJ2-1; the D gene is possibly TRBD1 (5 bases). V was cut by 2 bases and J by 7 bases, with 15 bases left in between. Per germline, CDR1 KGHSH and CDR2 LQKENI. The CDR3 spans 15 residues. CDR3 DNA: TGTGCCAGCTCACCAAGGCAGGGTGAAGGGAATGAGCAGTTCTTC. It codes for CASSPRQGEGNEQFF. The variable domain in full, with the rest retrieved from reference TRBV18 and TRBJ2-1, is NAGVMQNPRHLVRRRGQEARLRCSPMKGHSHVYWYRQLPEEGLKFMVYLQKENIIDESGMPKERFSAEFPKEGPSILRIQQVVRGDSAAYFCASSPRQGEGNEQFFGPGTRLTVL.

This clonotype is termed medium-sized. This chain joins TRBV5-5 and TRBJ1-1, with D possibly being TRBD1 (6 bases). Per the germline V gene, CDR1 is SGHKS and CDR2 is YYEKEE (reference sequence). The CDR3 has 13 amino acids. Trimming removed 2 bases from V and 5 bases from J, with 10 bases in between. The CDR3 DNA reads TGTGCCAGCAGCTTCGGTCAGGGGACTGAAGCTTTCTTT. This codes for CASSFGQGTEAFF.

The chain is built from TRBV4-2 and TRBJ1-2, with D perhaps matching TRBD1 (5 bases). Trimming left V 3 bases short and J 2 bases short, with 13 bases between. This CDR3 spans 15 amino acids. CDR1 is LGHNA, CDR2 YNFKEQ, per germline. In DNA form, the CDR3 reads TGTGCCAGCAGCCAGGACATATTGGCAAACTATGGCTACACCTTC. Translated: CASSQDILANYGYTF.

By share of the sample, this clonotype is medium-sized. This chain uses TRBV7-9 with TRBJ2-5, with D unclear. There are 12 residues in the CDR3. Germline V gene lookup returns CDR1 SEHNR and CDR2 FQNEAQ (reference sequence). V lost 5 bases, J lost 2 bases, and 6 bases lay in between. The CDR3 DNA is TGTGCCAGCAGCGGATGGCAAGAGACCCAGTACTTC. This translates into CASSGWQETQYF.

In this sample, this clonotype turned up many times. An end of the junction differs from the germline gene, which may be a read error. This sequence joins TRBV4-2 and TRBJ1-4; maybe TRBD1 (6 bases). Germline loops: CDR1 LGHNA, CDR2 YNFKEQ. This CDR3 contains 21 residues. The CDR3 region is CSSSLTSPRFGQNPTNEKLFF. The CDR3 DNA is TGTTCCAGCAGCCTAACCTCCCCCAGGTTCGGACAGAACCCAACTAATGAAAAACTGTTTTTT.

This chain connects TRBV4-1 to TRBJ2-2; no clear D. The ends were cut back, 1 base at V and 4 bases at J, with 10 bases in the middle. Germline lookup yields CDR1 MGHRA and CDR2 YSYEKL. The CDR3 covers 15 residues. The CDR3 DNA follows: TGCGCCAGCAGCCAAGTGGGTCAGAGCACCGGGGAGCTGTTTTTT. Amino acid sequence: CASSQVGQSTGELFF.

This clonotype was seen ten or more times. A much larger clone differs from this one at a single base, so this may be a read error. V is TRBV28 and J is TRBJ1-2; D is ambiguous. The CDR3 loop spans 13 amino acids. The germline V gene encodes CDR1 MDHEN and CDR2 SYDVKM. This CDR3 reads CASKLSANYGYNF. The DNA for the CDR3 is TGTGCCAGCAAACTTTCAGCTAACTATGGCTACAACTTC.

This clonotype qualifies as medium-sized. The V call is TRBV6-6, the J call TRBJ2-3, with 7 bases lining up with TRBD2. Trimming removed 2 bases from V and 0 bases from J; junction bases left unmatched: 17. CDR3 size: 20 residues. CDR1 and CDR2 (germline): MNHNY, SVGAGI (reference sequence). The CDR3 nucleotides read TGTGCCAGCAGTTACGTCGCCAAGGGCGGAGGGAGGGGTAGCACAGATACGCAGTATTTT. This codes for CASSYVAKGGGRGSTDTQYF.

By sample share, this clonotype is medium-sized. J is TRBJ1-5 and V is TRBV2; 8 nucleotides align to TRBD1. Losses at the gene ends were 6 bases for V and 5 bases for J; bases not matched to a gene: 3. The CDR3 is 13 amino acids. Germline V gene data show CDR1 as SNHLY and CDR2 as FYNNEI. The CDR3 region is CASRVQGDQPQHF. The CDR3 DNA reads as TGTGCCAGCAGGGTACAGGGGGATCAGCCCCAGCATTTT.

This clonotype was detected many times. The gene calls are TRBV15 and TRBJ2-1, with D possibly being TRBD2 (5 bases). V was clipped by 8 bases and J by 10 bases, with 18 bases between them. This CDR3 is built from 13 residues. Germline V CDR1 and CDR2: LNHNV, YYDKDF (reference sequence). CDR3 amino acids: CATARELSGEQFF. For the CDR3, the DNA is TGTGCCACCGCGAGGGAGTTATCTGGGGAGCAGTTCTTC.

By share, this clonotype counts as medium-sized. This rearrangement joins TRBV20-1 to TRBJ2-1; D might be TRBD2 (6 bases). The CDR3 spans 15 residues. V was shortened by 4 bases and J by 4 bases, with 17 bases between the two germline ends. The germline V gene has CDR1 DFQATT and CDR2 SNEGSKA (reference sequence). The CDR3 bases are TGCAGTGCTACACTTGGGAGCGGGCAGTACAATGAGCAGTTCTTC. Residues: CSATLGSGQYNEQFF.

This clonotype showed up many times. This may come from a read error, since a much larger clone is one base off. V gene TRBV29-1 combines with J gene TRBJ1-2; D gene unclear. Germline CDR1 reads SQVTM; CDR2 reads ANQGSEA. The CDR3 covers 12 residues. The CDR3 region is CSASTRIYGYNF. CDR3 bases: TGCAGCGCCTCGACACGGATCTATGGCTACAACTTC.

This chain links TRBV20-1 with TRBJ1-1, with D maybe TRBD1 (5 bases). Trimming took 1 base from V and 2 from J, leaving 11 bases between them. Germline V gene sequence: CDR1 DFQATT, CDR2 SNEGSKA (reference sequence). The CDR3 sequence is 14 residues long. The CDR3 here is CSARVNRGNTEAFF. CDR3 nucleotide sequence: TGCAGTGCTAGAGTAAATAGGGGAAACACTGAAGCTTTCTTT.

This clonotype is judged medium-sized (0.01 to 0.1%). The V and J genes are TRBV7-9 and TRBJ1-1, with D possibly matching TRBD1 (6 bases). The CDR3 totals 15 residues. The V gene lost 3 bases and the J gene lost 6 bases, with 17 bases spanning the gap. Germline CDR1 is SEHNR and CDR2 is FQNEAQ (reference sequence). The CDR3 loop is CASSFVSGVFPEAFF. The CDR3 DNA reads TGTGCCAGCAGCTTTGTATCAGGGGTCTTCCCTGAAGCTTTCTTT.

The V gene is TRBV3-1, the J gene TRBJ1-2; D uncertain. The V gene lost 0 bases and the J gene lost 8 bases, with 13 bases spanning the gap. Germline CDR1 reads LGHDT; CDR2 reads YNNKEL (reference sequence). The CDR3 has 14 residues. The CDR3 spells CASSQDSSARGYTF. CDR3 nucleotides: TGTGCCAGCAGCCAAGATTCGAGCGCCAGGGGCTACACCTTC.

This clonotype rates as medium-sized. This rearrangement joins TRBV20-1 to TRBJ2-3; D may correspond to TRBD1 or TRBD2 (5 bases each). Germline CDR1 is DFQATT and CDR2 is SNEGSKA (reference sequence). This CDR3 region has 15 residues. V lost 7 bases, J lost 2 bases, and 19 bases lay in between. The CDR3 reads CSVPGRDGLTDTQYF. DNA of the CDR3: TGCAGTGTTCCCGGTCGGGACGGTCTCACAGATACGCAGTATTTT.

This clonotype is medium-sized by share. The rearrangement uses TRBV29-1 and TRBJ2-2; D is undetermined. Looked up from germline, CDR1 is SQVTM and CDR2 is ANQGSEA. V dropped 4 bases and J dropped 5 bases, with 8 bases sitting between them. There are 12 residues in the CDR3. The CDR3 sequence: CSVVYWTGELFF. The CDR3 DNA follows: TGCAGCGTTGTATACTGGACCGGGGAGCTGTTTTTT.

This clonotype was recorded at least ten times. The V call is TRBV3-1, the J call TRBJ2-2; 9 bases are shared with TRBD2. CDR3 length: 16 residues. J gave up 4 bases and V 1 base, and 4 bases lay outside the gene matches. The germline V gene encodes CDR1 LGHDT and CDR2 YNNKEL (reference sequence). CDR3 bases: TGTGCCAGCAGCCAAGGACTAGCGGCACCCACCGGGGAGCTGTTTTTT. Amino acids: CASSQGLAAPTGELFF.

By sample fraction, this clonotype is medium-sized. The CDR3 sequence: CASSLQGVNTEAFF. CDR3 DNA sequence: TGTGCCAGCAGTTTGCAGGGCGTGAACACTGAAGCTTTCTTT. The chain recombines TRBV6-5 with TRBJ1-1; a possible D gene is TRBD1 (5 bases). The germline V gene encodes CDR1 MNHEY and CDR2 SVGAGI. The CDR3 length is 14 residues. The V end lost 4 bases, the J end lost 0 bases, and 9 bases lay between the germline ends.